These 24 T cell receptor beta chains originate from one sample sequenced in a study of blood T cell repertoires in COVID-19. Repertoires were generated with immunoSEQ multiplex PCR, while TCRdb's copy carries only in-frame clones and drops some. The sample yields roughly 120,000 clones, around 87% seen once. The sample was peripheral blood. These receptor sequences come from a woman aged 45-65 years with acute or convalescent COVID-19.

This chain connects TRBV6-5 to TRBJ1-5; the match to TRBD1 covers 8 bases. The CDR3 length is 15 residues. V lost 6 bases, J lost 3 bases, and 7 bases stayed unmatched. Germline CDR1 reads MNHEY; CDR2 reads SVGAGI. The CDR3 protein is CASRSGTGDNQPQHF. CDR3 in DNA: TGTGCCAGCAGGTCCGGGACAGGAGACAATCAGCCCCAGCATTTT.

The V gene is TRBV2, the J gene TRBJ1-2; no definite D call. Germline CDR1 reads SNHLY; CDR2 reads FYNNEI. The V and J ends lost 5 bases and 6 bases respectively, with 16 bases between them. CDR3 length: 14 residues. CDR3 sequence (DNA): TGTGCCAGCAGTTCTGACATAGGGAGACATGGCTACACCTTC. It translates to CASSSDIGRHGYTF.

The V call is TRBV6-5, the J call TRBJ1-3, with D maybe TRBD1 (5 bases). The CDR3 is 15 amino acids. The V gene lost 6 bases and the J gene lost 2 bases, with 14 bases spanning the gap. The germline V gene encodes CDR1 MNHEY and CDR2 SVGAGI. The CDR3, as DNA: TGTGCCAGCAGCCGGACTTGGGGGGCTGGAAACACCATATATTTT. It yields the protein CASSRTWGAGNTIYF.

V usage is TRBV6-1 and J usage is TRBJ1-1; D uncertain. Trimming stripped 2 bases from V and 1 base from J, with 5 bases between. The CDR3 has 13 amino acids. Germline values: CDR1 MNHNS, CDR2 SASEGT. CDR3 protein: CASSEQRNTEAFF. The CDR3 nucleotides read TGTGCCAGCAGTGAACAGCGGAACACTGAAGCTTTCTTT.

This rearrangement joins TRBV18 to TRBJ2-5, with TRBD2 as a possible D gene (6 bases). This CDR3 is built from 14 residues. Trimming stripped 6 bases from V and 1 base from J, with 12 bases between. Per germline, CDR1 KGHSH and CDR2 LQKENI. The CDR3 reads CASSPGGIQETQYF. For the CDR3, the DNA is TGTGCCAGCTCTCCTGGGGGGATCCAAGAGACCCAGTACTTC.

The chain joins TRBV30 to TRBJ1-3; D possibly corresponds to TRBD1 (5 bases). This CDR3 has 16 residues. From germline, CDR1 is GTSNPN and CDR2 SVGIG (reference sequence). Trimming removed 0 bases at V and 1 base at J, with 13 bases between. The CDR3 DNA reads as TGTGCCTGGAGTGTCTCCCGCAGGGTTTCTGGAAACACCATATATTTT. Translation: CAWSVSRRVSGNTIYF. Full variable domain (outside the CDR3, taken from reference TRBV30 and TRBJ1-3): SQTIHQWPATLVQPVGSPLSLECTVEGTSNPNLYWYRQAAGRGLQLLFYSVGIGQISSEVPQNLSASRPQDRQFILSSKKLLLSDSGFYLCAWSVSRRVSGNTIYFGEGSWLTVV.

This chain connects TRBV6-2 or TRBV6-3 to TRBJ1-2; no clear D. Per the germline V gene, CDR1 is MNHEY and CDR2 is SVGEGT. V dropped 5 bases and J dropped 8 bases, with 9 bases sitting between them. The CDR3 is made up of 11 amino acids. CDR3 DNA sequence: TGTGCCAGCAGTAGCCCGGGAGGCTACACCTTC. It specifies CASSSPGGYTF.

This chain connects TRBV11-2 to TRBJ1-1, with unresolved D. The V end lost 2 bases, the J end lost 0 bases, and 13 bases lay between the germline ends. The germline V gene encodes CDR1 SGHAT and CDR2 FQNNGV. There are 16 residues in the CDR3. CDR3 in amino acids: CASSLYPERLNTEAFF. The DNA of the CDR3 is TGTGCCAGCAGCTTATACCCCGAGCGGTTGAACACTGAAGCTTTCTTT.

The chain joins TRBV19 to TRBJ1-3, with 7 bases that match TRBD1. Germline CDR1 LNHDA, CDR2 SQIVND (reference sequence). The CDR3 runs 15 residues. Trimming removed 5 bases from V and 4 bases from J; junction bases left unmatched: 8. CDR3 in DNA: TGTGCCAGTAGTCTCCATGGGACAGCCGGAAACACCATATATTTT. As protein: CASSLHGTAGNTIYF. Full variable domain (remainder filled in from reference TRBV19 and TRBJ1-3): DGGITQSPKYLFRKEGQNVTLSCEQNLNHDAMYWYRQDPGQGLRLIYYSQIVNDFQKGDIAEGYSVSREKKESFPLTVTSAQKNPTAFYLCASSLHGTAGNTIYFGEGSWLTVV.

This chain connects TRBV30 to TRBJ1-1; 7 nucleotides align to TRBD1. V dropped 2 bases and J dropped 9; count of bases not matched to a gene: 18. Germline assignment: CDR1 GTSNPN and CDR2 SVGIG (reference sequence). The CDR3 loop spans 16 amino acids. The DNA of the CDR3 is TGTGCCTGGAGTCCCGGAACCACAGGGGTATGGGGAAAAGCTTTCTTT. Translating gives CAWSPGTTGVWGKAFF.

The CDR3 nucleotides are TGCGCCAGCAGCCATCGCGGACAGACGAACACTGAAGCTTTCTTT. Translated: CASSHRGQTNTEAFF. J is TRBJ1-1 and V is TRBV4-1, with a possible D match to TRBD1 (6 bases). V dropped 3 bases and J dropped 1 base, with 12 bases sitting between them. This CDR3 spans 15 amino acids. CDR1 is MGHRA, CDR2 YSYEKL, per germline.

This sequence joins TRBV21-1 and TRBJ1-6; TRBD1 reflects the table's D call only, with no check against the DNA. TRBV21-1 is a documented pseudogene. The CDR3 is 15 residues long. The CDR3 region has the DNA TGTGCCAGCACCGAGACAGGGGATTATAATTCACCCCTCCACTTT. Its translation is CASTETGDYNSPLHF.

This chain joins TRBV5-1 and TRBJ1-1; maybe TRBD1 (6 bases). This CDR3 has 14 residues. Trimming removed 4 bases from V and 2 bases from J, with 12 bases in between. The V gene's germline CDR1 is SGHRS and CDR2 YFSETQ. Here the CDR3 reads CASSLLTGNTEAFF. The CDR3 DNA follows: TGCGCCAGCAGCCTGTTGACAGGCAACACTGAAGCTTTCTTT. Full variable domain (outside the CDR3, taken from reference TRBV5-1 and TRBJ1-1): KAGVTQTPRYLIKTRGQQVTLSCSPISGHRSVSWYQQTPGQGLQFLFEYFSETQRNKGNFPGRFSGRQFSNSRSEMNVSTLELGDSALYLCASSLLTGNTEAFFGQGTRLTVV.

The chain has TRBV21-1 and TRBJ1-2; TRBD1 reflects the table's D call only, with no check against the DNA. TRBV21-1 is designated a pseudogene. This CDR3 comprises 15 residues. CDR3: CASSARRTVNYGYTF. CDR3 nucleotides: TGTGCCAGCAGCGCTCGGAGGACAGTCAACTATGGCTACACCTTC.

The rearrangement links TRBV3-1 (or the pseudogene TRBV3-2) to TRBJ2-5, with 12 bases that match TRBD2. V shed 4 bases, J shed 1 base, and the junction held 10 bases outside the gene matches. CDR3 length: 18 amino acids. Germline loops: CDR1 LGHDT, CDR2 YNNKEL (reference sequence). Here the CDR3 DNA reads TGTGCCAGCAGCCCCGGCCGGGCTAGCGGGGGGGCCCAAGAGACCCAGTACTTC. Protein: CASSPGRASGGAQETQYF.

Only a few counts were recorded for this clone. The CDR3 coding sequence is TGCGCCAGCACCGGGACTAACACAGATACGCAGTATTTT. Translation: CASTGTNTDTQYF. The chain couples TRBV10-2 to TRBJ2-3; 7 positions match TRBD2. The V gene end was trimmed by 7 bases and the J gene end by 2 bases; junction bases not matched to a gene: 3. Germline V gives CDR1 WSHSY, CDR2 SAAADI. CDR3 size: 13 residues.

The V and J genes are TRBV5-8 and TRBJ1-4, with a weak D call TRBD1 (5 bases). V was clipped by 5 bases and J by 10 bases, with 18 bases between them. Looked up from germline, CDR1 is SGHTS and CDR2 is YDEGEE. This CDR3 has 14 residues. CDR3 in DNA: TGTGCCAGCAGACAAACTATACAGACAGCAAAACTGTTTTTT. Its protein product is CASRQTIQTAKLFF.

J is TRBJ2-2 and V is TRBV7-6; a possible D gene is TRBD2 (5 bases). Germline CDR1 and CDR2: SGHVS and FNYEAQ. The CDR3 totals 15 residues. V lost 3 bases and J 5 bases, leaving 13 bases between the germline ends. CDR3: CASSFPGVRTGELFF. The CDR3 DNA sequence: TGTGCCAGCAGCTTCCCCGGGGTGAGGACCGGGGAGCTGTTTTTT.

The chain links TRBV6-2 or TRBV6-3 to TRBJ1-2; the D gene is possibly TRBD1 (5 bases). Trimming took 6 bases from V and 0 from J, leaving 14 bases between them. CDR1 and CDR2 from the germline V gene are MNHEY and SVGEGT. This CDR3 contains 15 residues. CDR3 sequence reads: CASSSKGRANYGYTF. For the CDR3, the DNA is TGTGCCAGCAGCTCCAAGGGCAGGGCTAACTATGGCTACACCTTC.

This clone was seen a single time. V and J are TRBV4-3 and TRBJ2-5; 8 nucleotides align to TRBD1. Unmatched junction bases numbered 13, after V lost 3 bases and J lost 4 bases. The CDR3 is made up of 17 amino acids. The germline gives CDR1 LGHNA, CDR2 YSLEER. The CDR3 region is CASSQRLTGDGAETQYF. In DNA, the CDR3 is TGCGCCAGCAGCCAGCGTTTGACAGGGGACGGAGCAGAGACCCAGTACTTC.

The chain couples TRBV4-2 to TRBJ1-1, with TRBD1 matching over 7 bases. CDR1 and CDR2 (germline): LGHNA, YNFKEQ. This CDR3 region has 17 residues. The trim removed 0 bases at V and 4 bases at J, leaving 11 bases unmatched. The CDR3 DNA follows: TGTGCCAGCAGCCAAGAAACTAGGGGACAGAGGCTCACTGAAGCTTTCTTT. This gives the protein CASSQETRGQRLTEAFF.

In this sample, this clone turned up once. This rearrangement joins TRBV3-1 (or the pseudogene TRBV3-2) to TRBJ1-1; D is unclear. V lost 1 base, J lost 0 bases, and 6 bases lay in between. CDR3 length: 14 amino acids. Germline assignment: CDR1 LGHDT and CDR2 YNNKEL (reference sequence). The CDR3 loop reads CASSQGQVNTEAFF. Written as DNA, the CDR3 is TGTGCCAGCAGCCAAGGGCAGGTGAACACTGAAGCTTTCTTT.

The rearrangement links TRBV6-5 to TRBJ2-7; 9 bases align to TRBD2. Losses at the gene ends were 4 bases for V and 3 bases for J; bases not matched to a gene: 4. The CDR3 is made up of 14 amino acids. Germline V CDR1 and CDR2: MNHEY, SVGAGI. The CDR3 is CASSSLAGHYEQYF. CDR3 DNA: TGTGCCAGCAGTTCCCTAGCGGGGCACTACGAGCAGTACTTC.

The chain uses TRBV2 and TRBJ1-1; D is undetermined. Trimming took 4 bases from V and 3 from J, leaving 9 bases between them. The CDR3 has 13 amino acids. CDR1 and CDR2 (germline): SNHLY, FYNNEI. In DNA, the CDR3 is TGTGCCAGCAGTGGAGAGTCTTACACTGAAGCTTTCTTT. Amino acids: CASSGESYTEAFF.